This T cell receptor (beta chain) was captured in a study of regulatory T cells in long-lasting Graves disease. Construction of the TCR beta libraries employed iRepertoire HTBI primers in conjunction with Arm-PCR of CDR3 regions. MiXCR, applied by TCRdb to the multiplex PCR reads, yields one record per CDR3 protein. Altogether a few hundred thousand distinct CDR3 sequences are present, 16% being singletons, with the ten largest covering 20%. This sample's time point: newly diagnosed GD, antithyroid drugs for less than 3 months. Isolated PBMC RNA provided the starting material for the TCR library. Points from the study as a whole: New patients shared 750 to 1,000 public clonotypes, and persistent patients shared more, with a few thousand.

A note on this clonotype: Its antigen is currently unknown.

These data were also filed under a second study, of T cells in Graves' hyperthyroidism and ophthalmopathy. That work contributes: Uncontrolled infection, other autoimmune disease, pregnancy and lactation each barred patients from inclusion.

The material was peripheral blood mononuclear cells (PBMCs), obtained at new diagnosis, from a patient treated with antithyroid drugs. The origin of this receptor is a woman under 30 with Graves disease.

The CDR3 loop reads CASSPWTSGSAYEQYF. In DNA form, the CDR3 reads TGTGCCAGCAGTCCGTGGACTAGCGGGAGTGCCTACGAGCAGTACTTC. V gene TRBV28 combines with J gene TRBJ2-7; 13 nucleotides agree with TRBD2. Trimming took 5 bases from V and 2 from J; bases not matched to a gene: 6. This CDR3 is 16 amino acids long. The germline V gene encodes CDR1 MDHEN and CDR2 SYDVKM.